The 5 T cell receptor beta chains in this list originate from one sample, sequenced in a study of response to subunit inactivated influenza vaccine. TCRdb fed the RT-PCR reads into MiXCR, producing one record per CDR3 protein. Of 500,000 to 550,000 distinct CDR3 sequences listed, roughly 25% are singletons. Another study also made use of these data, one on T cells expressing NK-cell markers. Turning to that study: Beta-chain TCR cDNA was generated via 5'RACE template switching with UMIs.

The sequencing used CD4+ T cells sorted from PBMCs, collected about 12 days after vaccination. The receptors originated from a man in his forties or fifties who received an inactivated influenza vaccine.

The chain has TRBV9 and TRBJ2-7; 8 bases map to TRBD1. Germline V CDR1 and CDR2: SGDLS, YYNGEE. CDR3 length: 14 amino acids. Trimming took 4 bases from V and 1 from J; bases not matched to a gene: 4. This CDR3 reads CASSRGQVSYEQYF. CDR3 bases: TGTGCCAGCAGCCGGGGACAGGTTTCCTACGAGCAGTACTTC. The variable domain in full, with the rest retrieved from reference TRBV9 and TRBJ2-7, is DSGVTQTPKHLITATGQRVTLRCSPRSGDLSVYWYQQSLDQGLQFLIQYYNGEERAKGNILERFSAQQFPDLHSELNLSSLELGDSALYFCASSRGQVSYEQYFGPGTRLTVT.

In this sample, this clonotype turned up a few times. V usage is TRBV6-2 or TRBV6-3 and J usage is TRBJ2-2; a possible D gene is TRBD1 (6 bases). V was shortened by 7 bases and J by 5 bases, with 14 bases between the two germline ends. This CDR3 comprises 14 residues. Germline-derived CDR1 and CDR2 are MNHEY and SVGEGT. The chain's CDR3 is CASMKQGWTGELFF. The CDR3 DNA reads TGTGCCAGCATGAAACAGGGTTGGACCGGGGAGCTGTTTTTT.

This clonotype showed up just a few times. V usage is TRBV20-1 and J usage is TRBJ2-1, with D hard to call. Trimming removed 8 bases at V and 6 bases at J, with 14 bases between. Germline V lookup: CDR1 DFQATT, CDR2 SNEGSKA (reference sequence). The CDR3 runs 12 residues. CDR3 amino acids: CSSINSGNEQFF. The CDR3 DNA reads as TGCAGTTCGATAAACTCTGGCAATGAGCAGTTCTTC.

V is TRBV20-1 and J is TRBJ2-3; 9 bases are shared with TRBD1. Germline CDR1 is DFQATT and CDR2 is SNEGSKA (reference sequence). The junction had 6 bases not matched to a gene; V was cut back by 6 bases and J by 2 bases. The length of the CDR3 is 14 residues. The CDR3 nucleotides read TGCAGTGCGCCGACAGGGGGTTCCACAGATACGCAGTATTTT. Its translation is CSAPTGGSTDTQYF.

The chain is built from TRBV18 and TRBJ1-1; no definite D call. V was shortened by 2 bases and J by 1 base, with 8 bases between the two germline ends. CDR3 length equals 14 residues. Germline V CDR1 and CDR2: KGHSH, LQKENI. CDR3 sequence reads: CASSPGQENTEAFF. The CDR3 DNA follows: TGTGCCAGCTCACCAGGGCAGGAGAACACTGAAGCTTTCTTT.